Listed below are T cell receptor beta chains from one sample, sequenced in a study of Graves' ophthalmopathy and Graves' hyperthyroidism. TCRdb redid the calling of the multiplex PCR reads with MiXCR, one entry per CDR3 protein. This sample has hundreds of thousands of distinct CDR3 sequences; about a fifth occur once, and the top ten carry approximately 6.9%. The sample consisted of peripheral blood. These TCRs come from a woman aged 18-29 years with stable Graves' hyperthyroidism. Some clones in this sample may be carry-over from other donors' samples. Both conserved end residues are part of each CDR3.

v_call: TRBV30; j_call: TRBJ1-2; cdr3_aa: CAWSVPFSDSYGYTF
v_call: TRBV7-9; j_call: TRBJ2-5; cdr3_aa: CASSPPGQPGETQYF
v_call: TRBV10-3; j_call: TRBJ2-2; cdr3_aa: CAIKGQGLNTGELFF
v_call: TRBV6-5; j_call: TRBJ1-3; cdr3_aa: CASSSRSAPSGNTIYF
v_call: TRBV7-2; j_call: TRBJ2-5; cdr3_aa: CASSAGGTGGFRTQYF
v_call: TRBV6-9; j_call: TRBJ2-5; cdr3_aa: CASRYPGRETQYF
v_call: TRBV28; j_call: TRBJ2-7; cdr3_aa: CASSLISYEQYF
v_call: TRBV3-1; j_call: TRBJ2-7; cdr3_aa: CASSPTALAGGNEQYF
v_call: TRBV12-3/TRBV12-4; j_call: TRBJ2-7; cdr3_aa: CASSFGRTYEQYF
v_call: TRBV5-8; j_call: TRBJ2-7; cdr3_aa: CASSLGRTAAYEQYF
v_call: TRBV7-2; j_call: TRBJ2-2; cdr3_aa: CASSVQGATGELFF
v_call: TRBV6-1; j_call: TRBJ2-7; cdr3_aa: CASSKGLAVYEQYF
v_call: TRBV20-1; j_call: TRBJ1-2; cdr3_aa: CSAFFNSFLNYGYTF
v_call: TRBV2; j_call: TRBJ2-3; cdr3_aa: CASSDNGASGGLDTQYF
v_call: TRBV11-1; j_call: TRBJ2-1; cdr3_aa: CASSSRDRVNEQFF
v_call: TRBV19; j_call: TRBJ2-7; cdr3_aa: CASSRTGFTSYEQYF
v_call: TRBV4-1; j_call: TRBJ1-5; cdr3_aa: CASSQDKGAGGQPQHF
v_call: TRBV2; j_call: TRBJ1-6; cdr3_aa: CASSTRQGLDSPLHF
v_call: TRBV13; j_call: TRBJ2-7; cdr3_aa: CASSLGRMDSYEQYF
v_call: TRBV6-1; j_call: TRBJ1-6; cdr3_aa: CASREGPGGAPLHF
v_call: TRBV6-5; j_call: TRBJ1-1; cdr3_aa: CASSWDRGGTEAFF
v_call: TRBV18; j_call: TRBJ1-5; cdr3_aa: CASSPGAGSNQPQHF
v_call: TRBV11-2; j_call: TRBJ2-2; cdr3_aa: CASSLNRGGKTGELFF
v_call: TRBV5-1; j_call: TRBJ1-6; cdr3_aa: CASSLSPGDSPLHF
v_call: TRBV7-8; j_call: TRBJ1-2; cdr3_aa: CASSSTRDREGYTF
v_call: TRBV20-1; j_call: TRBJ2-7; cdr3_aa: CSARPPGGQYF
v_call: TRBV12-3/TRBV12-4; j_call: TRBJ1-5; cdr3_aa: CASSPNREYQPQHF
v_call: TRBV12-5; j_call: TRBJ1-1; cdr3_aa: CASGTGTSLSEAFF
v_call: TRBV5-1; j_call: TRBJ1-2; cdr3_aa: CASSLEVTGDGYTF
v_call: TRBV12-3/TRBV12-4; j_call: TRBJ2-5; cdr3_aa: CASGGGGAGETQYF
v_call: TRBV7-9; j_call: TRBJ1-1; cdr3_aa: CASSLGVGDTEAFF
v_call: TRBV28; j_call: TRBJ2-5; cdr3_aa: CASRAGNQETQYF
v_call: TRBV28; j_call: TRBJ2-5; cdr3_aa: CASSSTVQGETQYF
v_call: TRBV6-2/TRBV6-3; j_call: TRBJ1-1; cdr3_aa: CASTQTRGLKRVSTEAFF
v_call: TRBV2; j_call: TRBJ2-7; cdr3_aa: CASSVFNSPENEQYF
v_call: TRBV10-2; j_call: TRBJ2-7; cdr3_aa: CASSESGVVEQYF
v_call: TRBV12-3/TRBV12-4; j_call: TRBJ1-1; cdr3_aa: CASYAPDRMGTEAFF
v_call: TRBV11-2; j_call: TRBJ2-5; cdr3_aa: CANSPKDRYQETQYF
v_call: TRBV11-2; j_call: TRBJ2-7; cdr3_aa: CASRDSGISYEQYF
v_call: TRBV2; j_call: TRBJ1-1; cdr3_aa: CASRYSGNTEAFF
v_call: TRBV5-1; j_call: TRBJ1-1; cdr3_aa: CASSLAGEGTDTEAFF
v_call: TRBV19; j_call: TRBJ1-1; cdr3_aa: CASTNRKPGLEPEAFF
v_call: TRBV5-1; j_call: TRBJ1-1; cdr3_aa: CASRLMVNTEAFF
v_call: TRBV7-9; j_call: TRBJ1-2; cdr3_aa: CASSRPDRVLDGYTF